These 30 T cell receptor beta chains came from one sample sequenced in a study of T-cell memory formation after mild COVID-19. TCRdb reprocessed the 5' RACE reads with MiXCR, giving one entry per CDR3 protein. The sample gives some 97,000 distinct CDR3 sequences, over 8.5% of which show up once; roughly 40% is in the top ten. The sample taken for sequencing was PBMCs or a T cell subset sorted from them (not recorded which). All receptors come from a man aged 18 to 30 who had mild COVID-19 (a few samples of this study predate the infection). Cell type and time point are not known.

This clonotype has at least ten counts. The chain has TRBV27 and TRBJ1-5; D call uncertain. Germline loops: CDR1 MNHEY, CDR2 SMNVEV (reference sequence). Trimming stripped 6 bases from V and 3 bases from J, with 18 bases between. CDR3 length equals 16 residues. In nucleotides, the CDR3 is TGTGCCAGCAGCACCCTTCCCCGGGCCCCCAATCAGCCCCAGCATTTT. Protein: CASSTLPRAPNQPQHF.

This clonotype was seen ten or more times. The chain recombines TRBV7-9 with TRBJ2-1; D is ambiguous. Trimming took off 0 bases at V and 6 bases at J, with 15 bases between the two ends. The CDR3 runs to 16 residues. CDR1 is SEHNR, CDR2 FQNEAQ, per germline (reference sequence). CDR3 sequence: CASSLARVNPFNEQFF. For the CDR3, the DNA is TGTGCCAGCAGCTTAGCACGGGTCAACCCGTTCAATGAGCAGTTCTTC. The variable domain in full, completed from reference TRBV7-9 and TRBJ2-1, reads DTGVSQNPRHKITKRGQNVTFRCDPISEHNRLYWYRQTLGQGPEFLTYFQNEAQLEKSRLLSDRFSAERPKGSFSTLEIQRTEQGDSAMYLCASSLARVNPFNEQFFGPGTRLTVL.

The chain joins TRBV28 to TRBJ2-1; 8 bases fit TRBD1. Trimming took 3 bases from V and 3 from J; bases not matched to a gene: 7. The CDR3 length is 16 residues. The germline V gene encodes CDR1 MDHEN and CDR2 SYDVKM. CDR3 nucleotide sequence: TGTGCCAGCAGTTTTAGGCAGGGACAGGACTACAATGAGCAGTTCTTC. It yields the protein CASSFRQGQDYNEQFF.

The chain recombines TRBV5-1 with TRBJ1-1; D not certain. The V end was cut by 5 bases, the J end by 1 base, with 9 bases between. CDR1 SGHRS and CDR2 YFSETQ come from the germline V gene. This CDR3 has 13 amino acids. CDR3 loop: CASRPTPNTEAFF. The CDR3 DNA follows: TGCGCCAGCAGACCCACTCCGAACACTGAAGCTTTCTTT.

This clonotype was picked up a small number of times. The chain couples TRBV4-3 to TRBJ2-3; 12 bases are shared with TRBD2. This CDR3 is built from 17 residues. CDR1 and CDR2 from the germline V gene are LGHNA and YSLEER. With V trimmed by 4 bases and J by 0 bases, 5 bases remained unmatched. For the CDR3, the DNA is TGCGCCAGCAGCCGACTAGCGGGGGCCTCTAGCACAGATACGCAGTATTTT. Translation: CASSRLAGASSTDTQYF.

This clonotype has at least ten counts. The chain recombines TRBV7-8 with TRBJ1-6; no firm D call. The CDR3 sequence is 15 residues long. From germline, CDR1 is SGHVS and CDR2 FQNEAQ. V lost 7 bases and J lost 0, with 10 bases in between. The CDR3 sequence: CASIRGSSYNSPLHF. The CDR3 nucleotides are TGTGCCAGCATTAGAGGGAGCTCCTATAATTCACCCCTCCACTTT.

This sequence joins TRBV4-3 and TRBJ1-1, with 7 bases fitting TRBD1. Germline V gene data show CDR1 as LGHNA and CDR2 as YSLEER. J lost 1 base, V lost 2 bases, and 4 bases had no gene match. The CDR3 runs to 15 residues. CDR3 coding DNA: TGCGCCAGCAGCCAAATACAGGGGACGAACACTGAAGCTTTCTTT. It translates to CASSQIQGTNTEAFF.

The sample holds a few counts of this clonotype. CDR3 residues: CASSHGTGENTGELFF. CDR3 bases: TGCGCCAGCAGCCACGGGACAGGGGAGAACACCGGGGAGCTGTTTTTT. This chain links TRBV4-3 with TRBJ2-2, with 10 bases matching TRBD1. J lost 1 base, V lost 3 bases, and 2 bases had no gene match. From germline, CDR1 is LGHNA and CDR2 YSLEER. The CDR3 is 16 amino acids.

In this sample, this clonotype turned up a few times. J is TRBJ1-1 and V is TRBV5-1; unclear D gene. V dropped 0 bases and J dropped 6 bases, with 9 bases sitting between them. CDR1 and CDR2 (germline): SGHRS, YFSETQ. The CDR3 has 13 amino acids. As DNA, the CDR3 is TGCGCCAGCAGCTTGGCTGGAAGGGCTGAAGCTTTCTTT. Its translation: CASSLAGRAEAFF.

This clonotype occurred many times. This chain uses TRBV10-3 with TRBJ2-1; weak D call: TRBD2 (7 bases). This CDR3 is built from 15 residues. Germline lookup yields CDR1 ENHRY and CDR2 SYGVKD. The V end was cut by 6 bases, the J end by 3 bases, with 15 bases between. The CDR3 coding sequence is TGTGCCATCAGCCGCCCGGGGGGCGACTACAATGAGCAGTTCTTC. It yields the protein CAISRPGGDYNEQFF.

In this sample, this clonotype turned up a few times. The chain is built from TRBV19 and TRBJ1-2, with 10 bases aligning to TRBD1. The V and J ends lost 4 bases and 0 bases, in that order; junction bases with no gene match: 11. Germline V lookup: CDR1 LNHDA, CDR2 SQIVND (reference sequence). The CDR3 is 18 amino acids. CDR3 sequence reads: CASSTGTGVIDANYGYTF. DNA for the CDR3: TGTGCCAGTAGTACCGGGACAGGGGTTATTGACGCTAACTATGGCTACACCTTC.

This clonotype was observed a few times. This chain joins TRBV25-1 and TRBJ2-3, with D perhaps TRBD1 (6 bases). Looked up from germline, CDR1 is MGHDK and CDR2 is SYGVNS. Trimming left V 1 base short and J 4 bases short, with 12 bases between. The CDR3 contains 15 residues. CDR3 residues: CASSESWGQADTQYF. Here the CDR3 DNA reads TGTGCCAGCAGTGAATCTTGGGGGCAGGCAGATACGCAGTATTTT.

Only a few counts were recorded for this clonotype. The chain has TRBV18 and TRBJ2-5; 8 bases are a match to TRBD2. Germline V CDR1 and CDR2: KGHSH, LQKENI. The CDR3 spans 15 residues. Germline trimming cut 2 bases from V and 5 bases from J; bases unmatched to any gene: 7. The DNA for the CDR3 is TGTGCCAGCTCACCATCCGGGGGGGCCTTGGAGACCCAGTACTTC. Amino acids: CASSPSGGALETQYF.

The CDR3: CASSQDRSRNEQFF. CDR3 sequence (DNA): TGCGCCAGCAGCCAAGATCGATCCCGAAATGAGCAGTTCTTC. This rearrangement joins TRBV4-3 to TRBJ2-1; no clear D. V lost 0 bases and J 7 bases, leaving 10 bases between the germline ends. Germline V gene sequence: CDR1 LGHNA, CDR2 YSLEER. The CDR3 totals 14 residues.

V and J are TRBV4-1 and TRBJ2-5; D not certain. The CDR3 has 12 residues. CDR1 and CDR2 (germline): MGHRA, YSYEKL. V lost 2 bases, J lost 4 bases, and 5 bases lay in between. CDR3 nucleotides: TGCGCCAGCAGCCAAATAGGAGAGACCCAGTACTTC. Protein sequence: CASSQIGETQYF.

J is TRBJ2-1 and V is TRBV9; TRBD2 matches 15 bases. CDR1 and CDR2 from the germline V gene are SGDLS and YYNGEE. With 0 bases clipped from V and 8 bases from J, the junction kept 6 bases outside the gene matches. The CDR3 consists of 17 residues. Written as DNA, the CDR3 is TGTGCCAGCAGCGTAGAGAGGACTAGCGGGGGGGACTATGAGCAGTTCTTC. Translation: CASSVERTSGGDYEQFF.

The chain joins TRBV3-1 to TRBJ1-1, with D perhaps matching TRBD1 (6 bases). Between the trimmed V and J ends, which lost 1 base and 11 bases, there was a span of 11 bases. There are 12 residues in the CDR3. Germline V gives CDR1 LGHDT, CDR2 YNNKEL (reference sequence). The CDR3 nucleotides are TGTGCCAGCAGCCAAGCCCCAGGGGAGGCTTTCTTT. The encoded protein is CASSQAPGEAFF.

The table lists this clonotype with many counts. The rearrangement links TRBV19 to TRBJ1-1; TRBD1 matches at 7 bases. V dropped 5 bases and J dropped 2; count of bases not matched to a gene: 11. The CDR3 has 16 amino acids. Germline CDR1 is LNHDA and CDR2 is SQIVND (reference sequence). CDR3 amino acids: CASSFSGTALNTEAFF. The CDR3 DNA reads as TGTGCCAGTAGTTTTTCCGGGACAGCTCTTAACACTGAAGCTTTCTTT.

In its sample, this clonotype was seen many times. V usage is TRBV5-1 and J usage is TRBJ2-1; maybe TRBD2 (6 bases). With 3 bases removed from V and 4 bases from J, the gap between germline ends came to 11 bases. Germline V CDR1 and CDR2: SGHRS, YFSETQ. The CDR3 length is 14 residues. The CDR3 sequence: CASSWRDGYNEQFF. The CDR3 DNA follows: TGCGCCAGCAGCTGGCGGGATGGGTACAATGAGCAGTTCTTC.

Only a few counts were recorded for this clonotype. The genes are TRBV5-1 and TRBJ2-1, with 12 bases lining up with TRBD2. In germline, CDR1 is SGHRS, CDR2 YFSETQ. V shed 5 bases and J 5 bases; nucleotides not matched to a gene: 5. The CDR3 is made up of 15 amino acids. CDR3 sequence: CASRGLAGGNNEQFF. The CDR3 DNA reads as TGCGCCAGCAGAGGGCTAGCGGGGGGGAACAATGAGCAGTTCTTC.

V usage is TRBV11-2 and J usage is TRBJ1-1; TRBD1 agrees at 7 bases. The CDR3 runs 12 residues. Germline V CDR1 and CDR2: SGHAT, FQNNGV. Germline trimming cut 5 bases from V and 11 bases from J; bases unmatched to any gene: 8. The CDR3 DNA sequence: TGTGCCAGCAGCATCCGACAGGGAGAGGCTTTCTTT. Amino acids: CASSIRQGEAFF.

Many counts were recorded for this clonotype. This chain connects TRBV7-9 to TRBJ2-3; 10 bases agree with TRBD2. With V trimmed by 2 bases and J by 6 bases, 8 bases remained unmatched. CDR1 is SEHNR and CDR2 is FQNEAQ in the germline V gene (reference sequence). This CDR3 has 16 residues. CDR3 nucleotide sequence: TGTGCCAGCAGCTTATTACTAGCGGGGCAAATGGATACGCAGTATTTT. Residues: CASSLLLAGQMDTQYF.

The sample holds a few counts of this clonotype. J is TRBJ2-2 and V is TRBV24-1, with TRBD2 identical over 7 bases. CDR3 size: 15 residues. The V gene end was trimmed by 6 bases and the J gene end by 4 bases; junction bases not matched to a gene: 7. Germline loops: CDR1 KGHDR, CDR2 SFDVKD. The CDR3 spells CATSSGLDPTGELFF. CDR3 nucleotide sequence: TGTGCCACCAGTTCCGGACTAGACCCCACCGGGGAGCTGTTTTTT.

The chain employs TRBV27 and TRBJ2-3; D is unclear. The CDR3 consists of 15 residues. The V gene lost 6 bases and the J gene lost 6 bases, with 19 bases spanning the gap. Germline loops: CDR1 MNHEY, CDR2 SMNVEV (reference sequence). CDR3 coding DNA: TGTGCCAGCAGCTTAATGGGGAACTGGGCGGATACGCAGTATTTT. This translates into CASSLMGNWADTQYF.

This clonotype was seen a handful of times. This chain uses TRBV27 with TRBJ1-2, with D possibly matching TRBD1 (5 bases). The CDR3 runs 13 residues. Deletions cut 3 bases from V and 8 bases from J, with 13 bases between. The germline CDR1 and CDR2 sequences are MNHEY and SMNVEV (reference sequence). Here the CDR3 reads CASSLGVPGGYTF. The DNA for the CDR3 is TGTGCCAGCAGTTTGGGGGTCCCCGGAGGCTACACCTTC.

The chain has TRBV10-2 and TRBJ1-2; 7 nucleotides match TRBD1. V was pared by 0 bases and J by 0 bases, with 4 bases of the junction left unmatched. This CDR3 spans 16 amino acids. CDR1 and CDR2 from the germline V gene are WSHSY and SAAADI. The CDR3 DNA is TGCGCCAGCAGTGAGTCTTCGACAGGGCCTAACTATGGCTACACCTTC. Its protein is CASSESSTGPNYGYTF.

This clonotype was seen more than once but under ten times. The J gene is TRBJ2-3, the V gene TRBV11-2; 8 nucleotides match TRBD2. V shed 1 base and J 2 bases; nucleotides not matched to a gene: 5. CDR3 length equals 16 residues. Germline V gene lookup returns CDR1 SGHAT and CDR2 FQNNGV. The CDR3 sequence: CASSLVVAGYTDTQYF. The CDR3 region has the DNA TGTGCCAGCAGCTTAGTTGTAGCGGGGTACACAGATACGCAGTATTTT.

This clonotype was detected only a few times. The CDR3 DNA is TGCGCCAGCAGCCAAGAAACAGGGGTGGGGAATTCACCCCTCCACTTT. Its translation: CASSQETGVGNSPLHF. This chain uses TRBV4-3 with TRBJ1-6, with 7 bases matching TRBD1. The CDR3 has 16 residues. From germline, CDR1 is LGHNA and CDR2 YSLEER. V was clipped by 0 bases and J by 7 bases; unmatched bases: 6.

This clonotype came up a few times. The rearrangement links TRBV27 to TRBJ1-2; possibly TRBD1 for D (5 bases). V lost 3 bases, J lost 4 bases, and 12 bases lay in between. This CDR3 has 14 residues. CDR1 and CDR2 (germline): MNHEY, SMNVEV (reference sequence). The CDR3 coding sequence is TGTGCCAGCAGTTTCCAGGGATCAGGCTATGGCTACACCTTC. Encoded protein: CASSFQGSGYGYTF.

This clonotype was recorded a few times. In nucleotides, the CDR3 is TGTGCCAGCAGCTTAGGGGGGCGGAATGGCTACACCTTC. Residues: CASSLGGRNGYTF. J is TRBJ1-2 and V is TRBV7-9; possibly TRBD1 for D (6 bases). The CDR3 loop spans 13 amino acids. Looked up from germline, CDR1 is SEHNR and CDR2 is FQNEAQ (reference sequence). V was shortened by 1 base and J by 6 bases, with 9 bases between the two germline ends.